The 28 T cell receptor beta chains in this list originate from one sample, sequenced in a study of blood T cell repertoires in COVID-19. The repertoire was sequenced with immunoSEQ multiplex PCR; TCRdb's copy has only in-frame clones and lacks some. The sample includes over 150,000 clones, 75% to 85% of them seen just once. Sequencing used peripheral blood. All receptors derive from a human donor in a cohort sampled during active COVID-19.

The chain combines TRBV11-1 with TRBJ2-5, with a tentative D call TRBD1 (5 bases). The CDR3 length is 11 residues. The V end was cut by 5 bases, the J end by 7 bases, with 8 bases between. Germline CDR1 is SGHAT and CDR2 is FQDESV (reference sequence). CDR3 sequence reads: CASSRTRTQYF. As DNA, the CDR3 is TGTGCCAGCAGCCGGACAAGGACCCAGTACTTC.

The rearrangement uses TRBV19 and TRBJ2-7, with 7 bases that match TRBD2. The CDR3 totals 15 residues. Germline V gives CDR1 LNHDA, CDR2 SQIVND (reference sequence). The trim removed 5 bases at V and 1 base at J, leaving 8 bases unmatched. CDR3 protein: CASSHVASGSYEQYF. DNA for the CDR3: TGTGCCAGTAGTCATGTGGCTAGCGGATCCTACGAGCAGTACTTC.

The J gene is TRBJ2-2, the V gene TRBV5-1; D is undetermined. The V end was cut by 0 bases, the J end by 1 base, with 4 bases between. The CDR3 has 14 residues. Germline lookup yields CDR1 SGHRS and CDR2 YFSETQ. The CDR3 DNA reads as TGCGCCAGCAGCTTGGCTGTGAACACCGGGGAGCTGTTTTTT. Residues: CASSLAVNTGELFF.

The chain joins TRBV10-2 to TRBJ2-7; the match to TRBD2 covers 8 bases. CDR3 length equals 14 residues. Germline V lookup: CDR1 WSHSY, CDR2 SAAADI. V trimming: 5 bases; J trimming: 3 bases; junction bases outside the gene matches: 6. Here the CDR3 DNA reads TGCGCCAGCAGTCCCGGGACTAGAGTCTACGAGCAGTACTTC. This encodes CASSPGTRVYEQYF.

The chain links TRBV6-2 or TRBV6-3 to TRBJ1-5; TRBD1 aligns across 7 bases. This CDR3 has 16 amino acids. From germline, CDR1 is MNHEY and CDR2 SVGEGT. After removal of 6 bases from V and 3 bases from J, the junction contained 11 bases not matched to a gene. The DNA for the CDR3 is TGTGCCAGCAGCCTTCGACAGGGCGCCTTCAATCAGCCCCAGCATTTT. This gives the protein CASSLRQGAFNQPQHF.

In nucleotides, the CDR3 is TGCGCCAGCAGCCAGGCGGGGGGACGTGGGAACACTGAAGCTTTCTTT. Its translation is CASSQAGGRGNTEAFF. This sequence joins TRBV5-1 and TRBJ1-1, with a tentative D call TRBD1 (5 bases). Germline V lookup: CDR1 SGHRS, CDR2 YFSETQ. Trimming removed 4 bases at V and 1 base at J, with 17 bases between. This CDR3 contains 16 residues.

DNA of the CDR3: TGTGCCAGCAGTGAACCGGGGACAGGAGGATTTGGAAACACCATATATTTT. Its translation: CASSEPGTGGFGNTIYF. This chain connects TRBV25-1 to TRBJ1-3; TRBD1 aligns across 8 bases. This CDR3 contains 17 residues. Germline CDR1 reads MGHDK; CDR2 reads SYGVNS. The V segment lost 2 bases and the J segment 3 bases; nucleotides outside the gene matches: 9. Full variable domain (outside the CDR3, taken from reference TRBV25-1 and TRBJ1-3): EADIYQTPRYLVIGTGKKITLECSQTMGHDKMYWYQQDPGMELHLIHYSYGVNSTEKGDLSSESTVSRIRTEHFPLTLESARPSHTSQYLCASSEPGTGGFGNTIYFGEGSWLTVV.

This clone was observed many times. The chain couples TRBV4-1 to TRBJ2-6; D is undetermined. CDR3 length: 17 residues. V lost 1 base and J 0 bases, leaving 10 bases between the germline ends. Germline V gene data show CDR1 as MGHRA and CDR2 as YSYEKL. This chain's CDR3 is CASSQGAGFSGANVLTF. The CDR3 bases are TGCGCCAGCAGCCAAGGGGCAGGTTTCTCTGGGGCCAACGTCCTGACTTTC.

The V and J genes are TRBV2 and TRBJ1-2, with 7 positions matching TRBD1. Germline CDR1 is SNHLY and CDR2 is FYNNEI. V shed 8 bases, J shed 5 bases, and the junction held 11 bases outside the gene matches. CDR3 size: 14 residues. The DNA for the CDR3 is TGTGCCAGCGATCCGGGACAGCGGCTTTATGGCTACACCTTC. Protein: CASDPGQRLYGYTF. Looking up the rest from reference TRBV2 and TRBJ1-2 gives the full variable domain: EPEVTQTPSHQVTQMGQEVILRCVPISNHLYFYWYRQILGQKVEFLVSFYNNEISEKSEIFDDQFSVERPDGSNFTLKIRSTKLEDSAMYFCASDPGQRLYGYTFGSGTRLTVV.

Worth noting for this clone: Other DNA sequences in the same sample also yield this CDR3. The gene calls are TRBV2 and TRBJ1-2; D ambiguous. V lost 5 bases and J 5 bases, leaving 9 bases between the germline ends. Per germline, CDR1 SNHLY and CDR2 FYNNEI. The CDR3 sequence is 12 residues long. The chain's CDR3 is CASSRENYGYTF. CDR3 bases: TGTGCCAGCAGTCGGGAGAATTATGGCTACACCTTC.

The V call is TRBV5-6, the J call TRBJ2-7; TRBD1 might be the D (5 bases). CDR1 and CDR2 from the germline V gene are SGHDT and YYEEEE. The CDR3 runs to 13 residues. V was pared by 0 bases and J by 5 bases, with 9 bases between. As DNA, the CDR3 is TGTGCCAGCAGCTTGGGGACATTACACGAGCAGTACTTC. Its protein product is CASSLGTLHEQYF.

The genes are TRBV28 and TRBJ2-7; possible D gene TRBD2, 6 bases. The V end was cut by 3 bases, the J end by 0 bases, with 12 bases between. Germline CDR1 is MDHEN and CDR2 is SYDVKM. The length of the CDR3 is 15 residues. The CDR3 loop is CASSLGRGISYEQYF. CDR3 DNA sequence: TGTGCCAGCAGTTTGGGTCGCGGGATCTCCTACGAGCAGTACTTC.

To note about this clone: Since a much larger clone is just one base distant, this may be a read error. This specimen includes other DNA sequences encoding the same CDR3. The rearrangement links TRBV10-2 to TRBJ2-5; the D is unclear. This CDR3 region has 12 residues. V lost 0 bases and J 4 bases, leaving 3 bases between the germline ends. Germline V gene sequence: CDR1 WSHSY, CDR2 SAAADI. This chain's CDR3 is CASSESGETQYF. In DNA form, the CDR3 reads TGCGCCAGCAGTGAGTCCGGAGAGACCCAGTACTTC.

The chain combines TRBV7-9 with TRBJ2-3, with TRBD2 matching over 12 bases. CDR3 size: 15 residues. V lost 4 bases and J lost 6; bases outside the gene matches: 5. The germline gives CDR1 SEHNR, CDR2 FQNEAQ (reference sequence). The CDR3 nucleotides read TGTGCCAGCAGCTCGACTAGCGGGAGTGACGATACGCAGTATTTT. Its translation is CASSSTSGSDDTQYF.

In regard to this clone: Its ends do not fully match the called genes, so a read error is possible. The chain combines TRBV4-2 with TRBJ2-1; 7 bases are shared with TRBD1. Germline V gives CDR1 LGHNA, CDR2 YNFKEQ. The CDR3 has 16 amino acids. The CDR3 here is CASSQQDRDFYDEQFF. The CDR3 DNA sequence: TGTGCCAGCAGCCAACAAGACAGGGATTTCTACGATGAGCAGTTCTTC.

The gene calls are TRBV5-1 and TRBJ2-7; 8 nucleotides align to TRBD1. Germline CDR1 and CDR2: SGHRS and YFSETQ. The CDR3 consists of 16 residues. The V gene end was trimmed by 0 bases and the J gene end by 5 bases; junction bases not matched to a gene: 10. Here the CDR3 DNA reads TGCGCCAGCAGCTTGGAGGCGCGACAGGGGCTCCACGAGCAGTACTTC. Encoded protein: CASSLEARQGLHEQYF.

This clone was picked up one time. The chain employs TRBV11-2 and TRBJ1-2, with TRBD1 matching over 7 bases. The CDR3 is made up of 14 amino acids. Germline CDR1 and CDR2: SGHAT and FQNNGV. J gave up 2 bases and V 5 bases, and 5 bases lay outside the gene matches. The CDR3 loop is CASSRQGPNYGYTF. In DNA, the CDR3 is TGTGCCAGCAGCCGACAGGGCCCGAACTATGGCTACACCTTC. Full variable domain (remainder filled in from reference TRBV11-2 and TRBJ1-2): EAGVAQSPRYKIIEKRQSVAFWCNPISGHATLYWYQQILGQGPKLLIQFQNNGVVDDSQLPKDRFSAERLKGVDSTLKIQPAKLEDSAVYLCASSRQGPNYGYTFGSGTRLTVV.

This clone has just one count. The V and J genes are TRBV11-2 and TRBJ2-1, with TRBD2 identical over 9 bases. The trim removed 1 base at V and 2 bases at J, leaving 3 bases unmatched. Germline lookup yields CDR1 SGHAT and CDR2 FQNNGV. The CDR3 spans 16 residues. DNA for the CDR3: TGTGCCAGCAGCTTAGTTCTAGCGGGGCCCTACAATGAGCAGTTCTTC. Amino acids: CASSLVLAGPYNEQFF.

The chain recombines TRBV14 with TRBJ2-7; possibly TRBD1 for D (6 bases). Germline-derived CDR1 and CDR2 are SGHDN and FVKESK. The CDR3 extends over 15 amino acids. V lost 6 bases and J lost 4, with 19 bases in between. The CDR3, as DNA: TGTGCCAGCAGACCCCCCCTAGGGGGTCGATACGAGCAGTACTTC. Translation gives CASRPPLGGRYEQYF.

The chain is built from TRBV5-1 and TRBJ2-7; the match to TRBD2 covers 7 bases. The CDR3 has 12 residues. CDR1 SGHRS and CDR2 YFSETQ come from the germline V gene. V lost 4 bases and J lost 3; bases outside the gene matches: 1. Here the CDR3 DNA reads TGCGCCAGCAGCGGGGGGGACTACGAGCAGTACTTC. Amino acid sequence: CASSGGDYEQYF.

J is TRBJ2-1 and V is TRBV19; D remains ambiguous. Trimming left V 4 bases short and J 5 bases short, with 9 bases between. CDR3 length equals 13 residues. Germline-derived CDR1 and CDR2 are LNHDA and SQIVND (reference sequence). CDR3 sequence reads: CASSTTTNNEQFF. CDR3 DNA sequence: TGTGCCAGTAGTACAACGACAAACAATGAGCAGTTCTTC.

J is TRBJ2-7 and V is TRBV9; TRBD2 agrees at 13 bases. This CDR3 region has 16 residues. Germline-derived CDR1 and CDR2 are SGDLS and YYNGEE. V lost 0 bases, J lost 3 bases, and 3 bases stayed unmatched. The CDR3, as DNA: TGTGCCAGCAGCGTAGGACTAGCGGGAGGAGACTACGAGCAGTACTTC. It translates to CASSVGLAGGDYEQYF. Complete variable domain (other parts from reference TRBV9 and TRBJ2-7): DSGVTQTPKHLITATGQRVTLRCSPRSGDLSVYWYQQSLDQGLQFLIQYYNGEERAKGNILERFSAQQFPDLHSELNLSSLELGDSALYFCASSVGLAGGDYEQYFGPGTRLTVT.

The CDR3 DNA follows: TGTGCCAGCAGTTACACCAGGCAAGAGACCCAGTACTTC. Translating gives CASSYTRQETQYF. The rearrangement links TRBV6-5 to TRBJ2-5; D ambiguous. V gave up 2 bases and J gave up 2 bases, with 6 bases separating them. The CDR3 loop spans 13 amino acids. The germline CDR1 and CDR2 sequences are MNHEY and SVGAGI.

The chain employs TRBV2 and TRBJ2-5; 8 bases agree with TRBD1. The CDR3 is 11 residues long. The V and J ends lost 4 bases and 11 bases, in that order; junction bases with no gene match: 3. Germline V gene data show CDR1 as SNHLY and CDR2 as FYNNEI. CDR3: CASSVDRVQYF. CDR3 DNA: TGTGCCAGCAGTGTGGACAGGGTACAGTACTTC.

The gene calls are TRBV28 and TRBJ1-2; TRBD1 matches at 11 bases. CDR1 MDHEN and CDR2 SYDVKM come from the germline V gene. The CDR3 loop spans 16 amino acids. The J segment lost 4 bases and the V segment lost 1 base, leaving 5 bases of the junction unmatched. The DNA for the CDR3 is TGTGCCAGCAGTTTATTCTGGACAGGGGGCGGCTATGGCTACACCTTC. Its translation: CASSLFWTGGGYGYTF.

The chain employs TRBV27 and TRBJ1-2, with unresolved D. The CDR3 is made up of 14 amino acids. The germline V and J ends were trimmed by 6 bases and 6 bases, with 17 bases remaining between them. Germline CDR1 reads MNHEY; CDR2 reads SMNVEV (reference sequence). CDR3 in DNA: TGTGCCAGCAGCCCAGGTGAGGGAATCAATGGCTACACCTTC. It encodes CASSPGEGINGYTF.

The chain has TRBV3-1 (or the pseudogene TRBV3-2) and TRBJ1-1; maybe TRBD1 (5 bases). Germline lookup yields CDR1 LGHDT and CDR2 YNNKEL (reference sequence). Trimming pared 4 bases from V and 8 bases from J, leaving 8 bases between. The CDR3 contains 11 residues. The CDR3 sequence: CASSREGEAFF. Written as DNA, the CDR3 is TGTGCCAGCAGCCGGGAGGGGGAAGCTTTCTTT.

The rearrangement joins TRBV10-2 to TRBJ1-2, with a possible D match to TRBD1 (5 bases). Looked up from germline, CDR1 is WSHSY and CDR2 is SAAADI. V was cut by 2 bases and J by 2 bases, with 9 bases left in between. This CDR3 is 14 amino acids long. CDR3 residues: CASSENRWNYGYTF. The DNA for the CDR3 is TGCGCCAGCAGTGAGAACAGGTGGAACTATGGCTACACCTTC.